This T cell receptor beta chain was identified in a study of early T cells in non-severe SARS-CoV-2 infection. TCRdb re-analysed the 5' RACE reads in MiXCR, keeping a single row per CDR3 protein. Of about 71,000 distinct CDR3 sequences in the sample, around 11% are singletons; the top ten hold around 2.9%. CDR3 length equals 14 residues. Between the trimmed V and J ends, which lost 1 base and 4 bases, there was a span of 9 bases. Germline V gene data show CDR1 as SGHTA and CDR2 as FQGNSA. V usage is TRBV7-2 and J usage is TRBJ2-3, with no clear D. The sequence was collected from an adult who was a healthcare worker with PCR-confirmed SARS-CoV-2 infection or an uninfected control (not recorded which). The material was whole blood, obtained at baseline. Written as DNA, the CDR3 is TGTGCCAGCAGCTTAGGCGCAGGCCCAGATACGCAGTATTTT. It is translated as CASSLGAGPDTQYF. Full variable domain (rest looked up from reference TRBV7-2 and TRBJ2-3): GAGVSQSPSNKVTEKGKDVELRCDPISGHTALYWYRQSLGQGLEFLIYFQGNSAPDKSGLPSDRFSAERTGGSVSTLTIQRTQQEDSAVYLCASSLGAGPDTQYFGPGTRLTVL.